The sequence of this T cell receptor beta chain was determined in a study of shared clonotypes between healthy human individuals (dated by TCRdb to the early 2020s). Regarding the study in general: Three men and two women, aged 18 to 49 years, made up the cohort. For each donor, CD4 naive and CD4 memory were each run on three plates, CD8 naive on two plates, and CD8 memory on one plate. Blood TCR repertoires of roughly five healthy adults were deeply sequenced to estimate repertoire size and the extent of clonotype sharing between individuals. To increase sequencing depth and limit assay-specific biases, TCR repertoire library preparation and sequencing were carried out by different laboratories using diverse techniques. Each donor's leukapheresis produced roughly between roughly 0.9 and 8.9 billion PBMCs.

The donors were healthy, HIV-negative adults with no recently reported acute infections or vaccinations. Every donor was a Caucasian adult living in Nashville, Tennessee, USA. CD4+ T cells were enriched by magnetic negative selection, after which naive cells were positively selected on CD45RA and the negative fraction was taken as the memory subset. After blood collection by leukapheresis, PBMCs were isolated using Ficoll-Histopaque density gradient centrifugation and then cryopreserved in the vapor phase of liquid nitrogen. Analytical flow cytometry was used to check the purity and quantity of each magnetically sorted T cell population. Each sorted fraction had its genomic DNA isolated and then quantified by UV absorbance on a Nanodrop 2000c. Using the deep immunoSEQ assay, multiplex PCR amplified TCR CDR3 regions from genomic DNA. Extracted genomic DNA from each cell subset was spread evenly across all wells of several immunoSEQ 96-well plates, with each plate serving as a replicate. Each replicate PCR for sorted subsets received around 0.2 ug genomic DNA, equal to about 30,000 T cell genomes. The purified libraries were quantified using a Qubit 3.0 fluorometer, sized with a Bioanalyzer 2100, and then quantified again using the KAPA Library Quantification kit. Every immunoSEQ 96-well plate was sequenced on a separate single-read 150-cycle Illumina NextSeq 550 flow cell. The study's processing was this. Because the immunoSEQ output included only junctional sequences and no quality scores, the filtering could not be the same as the filtering used for full-length reads. Sequences were annotated with PyIR, a Python wrapper for IgBLAST v1.9, using IMGT germline references to assign V/J genes and CDR3. Reads were removed for weak V/J assignments (E-value above 1e-6), missing CDR3, stop codons, out-of-frame junctions, or ambiguous translated residues. V3J clonotypes were defined as sequences sharing an identical inferred V gene, J gene, and CDR3 amino acid sequence. Percentage overlap between repertoires was computed as shared unique clonotypes divided by the size of the smaller repertoire. Richness of each repertoire was evaluated using RTK rarefaction, the Chao1 estimator, and Recon v2.1 estimates of unobserved clonotypes. Generation probabilities were computed with OLGA for all TCRbeta clonotypes obtained by the gDNA method from several donors. Drawn from immuneACCESS, this table holds only the in-frame rearrangements with V and J called that TCRdb kept. Clones are partly lost; checked studies trace under half to an unresolved V gene and leave the rest unexplained. From that table come the V and J calls and clone size; the DNA was used to work out D and trimming. This sample lists 2 million to 2.5 million clones; about nine tenths were detected once. The ten biggest clones cover 0.37% of the sample.

For CDR1 and CDR2, the germline V gene lists SGDLS and YYNGEE. The CDR3 has 16 amino acids, counting the end cysteine and phenylalanine. This entry keeps only the CDR3 DNA: 48 bases, framed from base 1. V is pruned by 4 bases and J by 0 bases, leaving 7 bases of the junction without a gene match. Comments on this clone: The clone's antigen remains unknown. No much larger clone is present one base from it, and per-base qualities are unavailable.

What the study reported, not specific to this receptor: The genetic and exposure-history diversity represented was limited by the small number of donors. Rarefaction of sorted-subset datasets indicated incomplete sequencing despite the large sequencing depth. Pairwise subsampling led to the expectation that sequencing depth would affect the degree of clonotype sharing among donors. Only blood was sampled, and tissue TCR repertoires likely differ from those in blood. Approximately 5% of naive CD4, around 3.6% of naive CD8, roughly 2.4% of memory CD4, and over 0.35% of memory CD8 clonotypes were shared across a few donors. Estimated clonotype richness was generally larger for naive than for memory subsets. Higher generation probabilities were observed for clonotypes shared by all four sorted-subset donors than for non-shared clonotypes.

The specimen was naive CD4+ T cells from PBMCs. The intended sense of this specimen's cell subset or site label: CD45RA+ positively selected. The TCR sequence derives from a man aged 18-30 years in good health. Some clones in this sample may be carry-over from other donors' samples. Recombination connected TRBV9 to TRBJ2-3, with 8 junctional bases fitting TRBD2. The CDR3 reads as follows: CASSLRLAPSTDTQYF. In nucleotide form, the sequence is TGTGCCAGCAGCCTTCGACTAGCGCCAAGCACAGATACGCAGTATTTT. The reference TRBV9 and TRBJ2-3 proteins fill in what lies around the CDR3, so the full variable domain reads DSGVTQTPKHLITATGQRVTLRCSPRSGDLSVYWYQQSLDQGLQFLIQYYNGEERAKGNILERFSAQQFPDLHSELNLSSLELGDSALYFCASSLRLAPSTDTQYFGPGTRLTVL.